The present T cell receptor (beta chain) was sequenced within a study of T-cell memory formation after mild COVID-19. Findings of the study overall: Clones that contracted clustered mainly in CM and EM if CD4+ and in EMRA if CD8+. Day 15 to 85 contracting clones showed balanced CD4/CD8; day 15 to 37 expanders favored CD4+. Unconfirmed was the SARS-CoV-2 specificity of second-wave clones that peaked on day 37.

This clonotype has more than one count but fewer than ten. Its specificity is unknown. cDNA libraries for TCR alpha and TCR beta, carrying sample barcodes and UMIs, came from 5'RACE with constant-segment primers. TCRdb passed the 5' RACE reads through MiXCR, listing each CDR3 protein once. The top ten clones hold 2% to 2.5% of a sample with just under 150,000 distinct CDR3 sequences, roughly 19% of them seen once. This CDR3 region has 14 residues. V lost 3 bases, J lost 1 base, and 9 bases lay in between. The rearrangement links TRBV12-3 or TRBV12-4 to TRBJ1-1; no clear D. The sequencing input was PBMCs or a T cell subset sorted from them (not recorded which). This TCR was recovered from an adult woman who had mild COVID-19 (a few samples of this study predate the infection). Cell type and time point are not known. In DNA form, the CDR3 reads TGTGCCAGCAGTTTCGGCGGGTCGAACACTGAAGCTTTCTTT. Translated, it gives CASSFGGSNTEAFF.